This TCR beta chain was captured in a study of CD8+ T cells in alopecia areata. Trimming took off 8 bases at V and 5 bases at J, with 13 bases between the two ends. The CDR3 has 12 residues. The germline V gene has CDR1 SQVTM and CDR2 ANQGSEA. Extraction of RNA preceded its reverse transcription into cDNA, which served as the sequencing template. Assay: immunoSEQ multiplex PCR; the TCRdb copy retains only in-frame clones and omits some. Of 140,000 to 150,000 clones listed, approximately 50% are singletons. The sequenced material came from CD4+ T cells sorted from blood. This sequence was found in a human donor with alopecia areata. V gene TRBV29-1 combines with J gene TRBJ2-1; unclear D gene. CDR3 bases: TGCAGCCCTCGGGTCGCTAACAATGAGCAGTTCTTC. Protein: CSPRVANNEQFF.